This T cell receptor (beta chain) was retrieved from a study of a mutant IDH1 vaccine in newly diagnosed glioma. Background on the study: Patients began vaccination 4-6 weeks after radiotherapy alone, or with temozolomide cycles. Visits designated V12 and V13 were conducted at weeks 35 and 47, respectively.

The assay was immunoSEQ multiplex PCR, and TCRdb's table has in-frame clones only and misses some. The sample has roughly 30,000 clones, 84% seen once. About this clone itself: Its antigen remains unidentified.

Indicated time point: week 47, end of study. In every dose of vaccine, 300 ug of mutant IDH1 20-mer peptide was given alongside topical imiquimod. This CDR3 is built from 16 residues. Germline V gene sequence: CDR1 ENHRY, CDR2 SYGVKD. V shed 4 bases and J 3 bases; nucleotides not matched to a gene: 12. V is TRBV10-3 and J is TRBJ2-7; 7 nucleotides line up with TRBD2. The material was PBMCs, obtained from a glioma patient whose treatment included an IDH1 peptide vaccine. The TCR was taken from a man between 25 and 39 years old with glioma. The CDR3 bases are TGTGCCATCAGTGTCCTCAACGGGGGGACCGTCTACGAGCAGTACTTC. This codes for CAISVLNGGTVYEQYF.